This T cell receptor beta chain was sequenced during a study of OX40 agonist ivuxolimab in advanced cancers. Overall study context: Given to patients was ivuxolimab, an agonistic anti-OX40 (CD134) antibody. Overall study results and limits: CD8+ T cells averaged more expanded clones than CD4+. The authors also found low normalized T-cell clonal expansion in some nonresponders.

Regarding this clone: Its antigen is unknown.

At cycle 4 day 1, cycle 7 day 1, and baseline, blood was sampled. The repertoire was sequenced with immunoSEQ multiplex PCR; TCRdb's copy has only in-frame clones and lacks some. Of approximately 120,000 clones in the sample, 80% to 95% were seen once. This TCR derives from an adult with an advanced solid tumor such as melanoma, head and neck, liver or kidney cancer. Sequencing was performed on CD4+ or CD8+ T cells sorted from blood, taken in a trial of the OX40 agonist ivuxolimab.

This CDR3 is CASSLPRTGQFNSYTF. The CDR3 region has the DNA TGTGCCAGCTCACTCCCGAGGACAGGGCAGTTTAATAGCTACACCTTC. The chain couples TRBV18 to TRBJ1-2; TRBD1 aligns across 8 bases. The CDR3 is 16 amino acids. With 4 bases clipped from V and 9 bases from J, the junction kept 16 bases outside the gene matches. Germline V CDR1 and CDR2: KGHSH, LQKENI.